The 3 T cell receptor beta chains listed next were all sequenced from one sample in a study of CD8+ T cells in alopecia areata. Treatment here: oral pan-JAK inhibitor, 5-10 mg twice daily. Extracted from the samples, RNA was reverse transcribed into cDNA to serve as the sequencing template. Method: immunoSEQ multiplex PCR; TCRdb's copy keeps in-frame clones and lacks some. In the table there are under 150,000 clones, less than 60% of which are singletons. The sequencing used CD4+ T cells sorted from blood, collected at week 24, from a patient treated with tofacitinib. These receptors all come from a human donor with alopecia areata.

The chain couples TRBV5-1 to TRBJ2-7, with 7 bases aligning to TRBD1. Germline CDR1 and CDR2: SGHRS and YFSETQ. This CDR3 has 14 residues. V shed 10 bases, J shed 2 bases, and the junction held 12 bases outside the gene matches. CDR3 in amino acids: CASNPDRNPYEQYF. The CDR3, as DNA: TGCGCCTCGAACCCGGACAGGAATCCCTACGAGCAGTACTTC.

The chain combines TRBV25-1 with TRBJ2-7, with D perhaps given as TRBD1 or TRBD2 (5 bases each). The CDR3 contains 13 residues. Trimming took 4 bases from V and 7 from J, leaving 14 bases between them. Germline V lookup: CDR1 MGHDK, CDR2 SYGVNS. CDR3 sequence (DNA): TGTGCCAGCAGTGCCGGGACCCCCGAGGAGCAGTACTTC. Encoded protein: CASSAGTPEEQYF.

The rearrangement joins TRBV29-1 to TRBJ2-7, with 10 nucleotides matching TRBD2. This CDR3 region has 16 residues. Trimming removed 5 bases from V and 5 bases from J; junction bases left unmatched: 15. The germline gives CDR1 SQVTM, CDR2 ANQGSEA. The DNA of the CDR3 is TGCAGCGTTACTGAGGGCTCAGCGGGGGGGCCCAACGAGCAGTACTTC. Translation gives CSVTEGSAGGPNEQYF.